The 22 T cell receptor beta chains below were found in one sample sequenced in a study of regulatory T cells in long-lasting Graves disease. Time point noted: newly diagnosed GD, antithyroid drugs for less than 3 months. PBMC RNA was the source of the TCR library. CDR3-region Arm-PCR and iRepertoire HTBI primers produced the TCR beta libraries. MiXCR, run by TCRdb on the multiplex PCR reads, gives a single entry per CDR3 protein. This sample has 400,000 to 450,000 distinct CDR3 sequences, with over 15% found just once. These data were likewise used in another study, on T cells in Graves' hyperthyroidism and ophthalmopathy.

Sequences were derived from peripheral blood mononuclear cells (PBMCs), sampled at new diagnosis, from a patient treated with antithyroid drugs. These receptors were taken from a woman aged 30 to 39 with Graves disease.

This clonotype has ten or more counts. The chain combines TRBV28 with TRBJ2-7; 8 bases map to TRBD1. Germline V gene data show CDR1 as MDHEN and CDR2 as SYDVKM. CDR3 length: 15 residues. The ends lost 6 bases at V and 3 bases at J; junction bases unmatched: 10. The CDR3: CASRQRTGWLYEQYF. The CDR3, as DNA: TGTGCCAGCAGACAAAGGACAGGGTGGCTCTACGAGCAGTACTTC.

This clonotype came up a few times. This rearrangement joins TRBV4-3 to TRBJ2-2; D is undetermined. Trimming removed 1 base at V and 9 bases at J, with 12 bases between. Germline CDR1 is LGHNA and CDR2 is YSLEER. The CDR3 totals 14 residues. CDR3: CASSQVARSRELFF. The CDR3 DNA reads TGCGCCAGCAGCCAAGTGGCCCGATCCCGGGAGCTGTTTTTT.

This clonotype has at least ten counts. The V and J genes are TRBV5-1 and TRBJ2-7, with D possibly being TRBD1 (6 bases). The CDR3 consists of 15 residues. V shed 4 bases and J shed 1 base, with 15 bases lying between them. Germline CDR1 reads SGHRS; CDR2 reads YFSETQ. The CDR3 protein is CASSTTFGQSYEQYF. As DNA, the CDR3 is TGCGCCAGCAGCACCACGTTTGGACAGTCCTACGAGCAGTACTTC.

This clonotype has ten or more counts. V and J are TRBV7-9 and TRBJ1-4, with D possibly matching TRBD1 (5 bases). V shed 2 bases and J shed 4 bases, with 8 bases lying between them. The germline V gene encodes CDR1 SEHNR and CDR2 FQNEAQ (reference sequence). The CDR3 is 14 amino acids. CDR3: CASSLRQINEKLFF. In DNA form, the CDR3 reads TGTGCCAGCAGCTTAAGACAGATTAATGAAAAACTGTTTTTT.

The V gene is TRBV20-1, the J gene TRBJ1-6; no definite D call. The CDR3 extends over 15 amino acids. Deletions cut 1 base from V and 7 bases from J, with 14 bases between. Germline CDR1 reads DFQATT; CDR2 reads SNEGSKA (reference sequence). The DNA of the CDR3 is TGCAGTGCTAGAGGGGCAGAGGGAGCAAATTCACCCCTCCACTTT. It yields the protein CSARGAEGANSPLHF.

This clonotype was picked up many times. This chain joins TRBV20-1 and TRBJ2-5, with TRBD2 identical over 10 bases. V lost 0 bases to trimming and J lost 1 base; unmatched junction nucleotides: 2. Germline V gene sequence: CDR1 DFQATT, CDR2 SNEGSKA (reference sequence). This CDR3 spans 15 amino acids. The CDR3 nucleotides read TGCAGTGCTAGAGATCAGCGGGAGGGCCAAGAGACCCAGTACTTC. It yields the protein CSARDQREGQETQYF.

This clonotype was detected many times. V usage is TRBV20-1 and J usage is TRBJ2-7; D is possibly TRBD1 or TRBD2 (5 bases each). The CDR3 runs to 11 residues. V lost 6 bases to trimming and J lost 1 base, with 7 bases between them. The germline CDR1 and CDR2 sequences are DFQATT and SNEGSKA (reference sequence). The DNA of the CDR3 is TGCAGTGCCGGGGCATCCTACGAGCAGTACTTC. It is translated as CSAGASYEQYF.

This clonotype was counted a few times. The V and J genes are TRBV4-3 and TRBJ2-1; D ambiguous. Per the germline V gene, CDR1 is LGHNA and CDR2 is YSLEER. This CDR3 contains 13 residues. V was clipped by 4 bases and J by 6 bases, with 10 bases between them. The CDR3 region is CASSPRTTNEQFF. CDR3 DNA sequence: TGCGCCAGCAGCCCCCGGACGACCAATGAGCAGTTCTTC.

This clonotype was seen ten or more times. This rearrangement joins TRBV27 to TRBJ2-3, with TRBD1 matching 10 bases. CDR3 size: 15 residues. Germline CDR1 is MNHEY and CDR2 is SMNVEV (reference sequence). Unmatched junction bases numbered 7, after V lost 3 bases and J lost 7 bases. DNA for the CDR3: TGTGCCAGCAGTTTTACGGACAGGGGGGATTATACGCAGTATTTT. Protein product: CASSFTDRGDYTQYF.

Turning to this clonotype: Being one base from a much bigger clone, this may be a read error. The chain couples TRBV15 to TRBJ2-5; 8 nucleotides line up with TRBD2. The trim removed 0 bases at V and 11 bases at J, leaving 11 bases unmatched. The CDR3 sequence is 15 residues long. The germline CDR1 and CDR2 sequences are LNHNV and YYDKDF (reference sequence). The CDR3 nucleotides read TGTGCCACCAGCAGAGATGGGGGACTAGAAGTAGAGCAGTACTTC. This sequence encodes CATSRDGGLEVEQYF.

This clonotype was detected a few times. This chain uses TRBV19 with TRBJ1-5; D is undetermined. The CDR3 spans 14 residues. Germline V gene lookup returns CDR1 LNHDA and CDR2 SQIVND (reference sequence). Trimming left V 4 bases short and J 7 bases short, with 14 bases between. This CDR3 is CASSTQASGQPQHF. CDR3 DNA sequence: TGTGCCAGTAGTACCCAGGCATCGGGGCAGCCCCAGCATTTT.

This clonotype was found many times. This chain links TRBV9 with TRBJ2-7, with TRBD2 matching over 8 bases. CDR3 length: 15 residues. Looked up from germline, CDR1 is SGDLS and CDR2 is YYNGEE. With V trimmed by 4 bases and J by 5 bases, 11 bases remained unmatched. The CDR3: CASSLMDGRAHEQYF. Written as DNA, the CDR3 is TGTGCCAGCAGCCTCATGGACGGGAGGGCGCACGAGCAGTACTTC.

This clonotype appeared many times. The CDR3: CASSESGTPLYEQYF. DNA of the CDR3: TGTGCCAGTAGTGAGAGCGGGACACCACTCTACGAGCAGTACTTC. V is TRBV19 and J is TRBJ2-7, with a weak D call TRBD2 (7 bases). The germline V gene has CDR1 LNHDA and CDR2 SQIVND (reference sequence). The ends were cut back, 5 bases at V and 3 bases at J, with 17 bases in the middle. CDR3 length: 15 residues.

At least ten counts were recorded for this clonotype. This rearrangement joins TRBV6-1 to TRBJ2-1; D is unclear. CDR1 and CDR2 (germline): MNHNS, SASEGT. The CDR3 totals 11 residues. Trimming removed 8 bases at V and 9 bases at J, with 11 bases between. The CDR3 DNA reads TGTGCCAGCCCTGATGGGCCTGAGCAGTTCTTC. Translating it yields CASPDGPEQFF.

This clonotype appeared a few times. The rearrangement uses TRBV19 and TRBJ1-3; the D is unclear. V lost 6 bases and J 3 bases, leaving 12 bases between the germline ends. CDR3 size: 14 residues. Per germline, CDR1 LNHDA and CDR2 SQIVND (reference sequence). As DNA, the CDR3 is TGTGCCAGTAGCGGGAGTCTCTTTGGAAACACCATATATTTT. This encodes CASSGSLFGNTIYF. The full variable domain, completed using reference TRBV19 and TRBJ1-3, is DGGITQSPKYLFRKEGQNVTLSCEQNLNHDAMYWYRQDPGQGLRLIYYSQIVNDFQKGDIAEGYSVSREKKESFPLTVTSAQKNPTAFYLCASSGSLFGNTIYFGEGSWLTVV.

As to this clonotype: A junction boundary mismatches the germline segment, possibly from a read error. The V call is TRBV30, the J call TRBJ2-3; D unclear. The germline V gene encodes CDR1 GTSNPN and CDR2 SVGIG (reference sequence). The CDR3 spans 12 residues. CDR3 residues: CVWSVGKDTQYF. The CDR3, as DNA: TGTGTCTGGAGTGTAGGGAAAGATACGCAGTATTTT.

The J gene is TRBJ2-7, the V gene TRBV10-3; D ambiguous. Germline CDR1 and CDR2: ENHRY and SYGVKD. Between the trimmed V and J ends, which lost 7 bases and 0 bases, there was a span of 13 bases. There are 14 residues in the CDR3. CDR3 sequence: CAIKVTETSYEQYF. CDR3 nucleotides: TGTGCCATCAAGGTTACAGAGACCTCCTACGAGCAGTACTTC.

The chain is built from TRBV6-1 and TRBJ1-2; the D is unclear. This CDR3 is 13 amino acids long. Germline CDR1 MNHNS, CDR2 SASEGT. The V and J ends lost 6 bases and 4 bases respectively, with 12 bases between them. The CDR3 sequence is CASRTPFTYGYTF. The CDR3 DNA follows: TGTGCCAGCAGAACTCCTTTCACCTATGGCTACACCTTC.

For this clonotype: Germline is not matched at one junction end, which may reflect a read error. The chain carries TRBV6-1 and TRBJ1-5; tentatively, D is TRBD1 (6 bases). The CDR3 length is 16 residues. Germline values: CDR1 MNHNS, CDR2 SASEGT. The CDR3 protein is CASSEIWTDINQLQHF. Written as DNA, the CDR3 is TGTGCCAGCAGTGAAATTTGGACAGATATTAATCAGCTCCAGCATTTT.

This clonotype was counted between two and nine times. The J gene is TRBJ2-5, the V gene TRBV28; D may be TRBD1 or TRBD2 (5 bases each). The CDR3 covers 17 residues. The germline V gene has CDR1 MDHEN and CDR2 SYDVKM. V lost 6 bases and J lost 5, with 25 bases in between. In nucleotides, the CDR3 is TGTGCCAGCAGCCCTTCTGGGGGACCCCCAAGGTCGGAGACCCAGTACTTC. Residues: CASSPSGGPPRSETQYF.

CDR3 sequence (DNA): TGTGCCATCAGTGAGTCGTACAGACTGAACACTGAAGCTTTCTTT. Amino acid sequence: CAISESYRLNTEAFF. The chain combines TRBV10-3 with TRBJ1-1, with no clear D. CDR3 length: 15 amino acids. The V gene lost 0 bases and the J gene lost 0 bases, with 8 bases spanning the gap. Germline V gene sequence: CDR1 ENHRY, CDR2 SYGVKD.

The chain employs TRBV5-1 and TRBJ1-2; weak D call: TRBD1 (5 bases). V lost 4 bases and J 4 bases, leaving 20 bases between the germline ends. The germline V gene has CDR1 SGHRS and CDR2 YFSETQ. This CDR3 has 16 amino acids. The DNA for the CDR3 is TGCGCCAGCAGCGGCCCCAGAGGGGATAGAGTCTATGGCTACACCTTC. It specifies CASSGPRGDRVYGYTF.